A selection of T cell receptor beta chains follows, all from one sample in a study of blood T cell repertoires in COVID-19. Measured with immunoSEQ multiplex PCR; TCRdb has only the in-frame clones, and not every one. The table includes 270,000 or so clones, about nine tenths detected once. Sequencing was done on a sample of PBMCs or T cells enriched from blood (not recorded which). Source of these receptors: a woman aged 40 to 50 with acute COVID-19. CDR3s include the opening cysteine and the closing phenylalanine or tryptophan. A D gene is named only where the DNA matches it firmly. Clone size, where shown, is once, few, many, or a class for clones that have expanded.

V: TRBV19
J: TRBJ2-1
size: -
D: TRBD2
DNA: TGTGCCAGTAGCCGCAGCAATCTAGCGGGAGGCTACAATGAGCAGTTCTTC
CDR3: CASSRSNLAGGYNEQFF

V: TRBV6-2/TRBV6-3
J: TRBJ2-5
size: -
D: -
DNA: TGTGCCAGCAGTTTTGGCGAGACCCAGTACTTC
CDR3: CASSFGETQYF

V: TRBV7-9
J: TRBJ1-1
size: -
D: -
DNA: TGTGCCAGCAGCTCCCGGGGGGTGGACACTGAAGCTTTCTTT
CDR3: CASSSRGVDTEAFF

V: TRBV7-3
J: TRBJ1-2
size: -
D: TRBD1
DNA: TGTGCCAGCAGGCAGGCAGGGGGTGCTGAGGGCTACACCTTC
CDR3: CASRQAGGAEGYTF

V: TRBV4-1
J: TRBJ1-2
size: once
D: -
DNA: TGCGCCAGCAGCCCCCCCGGGGCGGGGGACTATGGCTACACCTTC
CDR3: CASSPPGAGDYGYTF

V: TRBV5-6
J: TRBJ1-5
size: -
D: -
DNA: TGTGCCTTGGAGCATTTAGGGTGGGGCAGCAATCAGCCCCAGCATTTT
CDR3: CALEHLGWGSNQPQHF

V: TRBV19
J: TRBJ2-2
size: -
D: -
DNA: TGTGCCAGTAGTATTGCGGCTAACACCGGGGAGCTGTTTTTT
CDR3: CASSIAANTGELFF

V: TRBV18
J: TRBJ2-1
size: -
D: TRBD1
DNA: TGTGCCAGCTCGCCGGGACAGGGGGCCCCCTACAATGAGCAGTTCTTC
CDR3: CASSPGQGAPYNEQFF

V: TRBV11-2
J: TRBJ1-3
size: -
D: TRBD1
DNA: TGTGCCAGCAGCGAATGGACAGGGAGTGGAAACACCATATATTTT
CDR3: CASSEWTGSGNTIYF

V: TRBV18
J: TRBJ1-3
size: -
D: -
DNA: TGTGCCAGCTCACCGTGGGGGAGGACGGTGAGCTCTGGAAACACCATATATTTT
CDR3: CASSPWGRTVSSGNTIYF

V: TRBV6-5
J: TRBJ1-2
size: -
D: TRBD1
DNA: TGTGCCATCCGGGACAGAAAAGCTAACTATGGCTACACCTTC
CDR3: CAIRDRKANYGYTF